Only a few counts were recorded for the clone carrying this T cell receptor (beta chain). Only in-frame clones appear in the TCRdb table, and some are missing; sequencing was by immunoSEQ multiplex PCR. This table has about 310,000 clones, about nine tenths appearing once. Germline CDR1 LNHDA, CDR2 SQIVND (reference sequence). The CDR3 has 14 amino acids. Between the trimmed V and J ends, which lost 6 bases and 4 bases, there was a span of 15 bases. This entry comes from a study of blood T cell repertoires in COVID-19. The receptor comes from a man younger than 35 with active or convalescent COVID-19. V and J are TRBV19 and TRBJ1-2; D may be TRBD1 (5 bases). The sample taken for sequencing was peripheral blood. CDR3 coding DNA: TGTGCCAGTAGCCTTACAGGCAATACCTATGGCTACACCTTC. This encodes CASSLTGNTYGYTF.